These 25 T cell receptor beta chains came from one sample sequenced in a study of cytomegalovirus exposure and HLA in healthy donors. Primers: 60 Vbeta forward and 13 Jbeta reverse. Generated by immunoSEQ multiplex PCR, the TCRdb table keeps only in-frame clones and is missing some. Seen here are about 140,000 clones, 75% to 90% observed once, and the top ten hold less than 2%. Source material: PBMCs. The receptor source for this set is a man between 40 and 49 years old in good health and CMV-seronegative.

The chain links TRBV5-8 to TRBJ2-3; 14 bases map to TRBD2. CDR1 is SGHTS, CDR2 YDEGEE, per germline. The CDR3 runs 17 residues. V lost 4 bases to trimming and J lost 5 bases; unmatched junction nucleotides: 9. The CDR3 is CASSLRTSGGRGDTQYF. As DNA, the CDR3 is TGTGCCAGCAGCCTCCGGACTAGCGGGGGGCGGGGAGATACGCAGTATTTT.

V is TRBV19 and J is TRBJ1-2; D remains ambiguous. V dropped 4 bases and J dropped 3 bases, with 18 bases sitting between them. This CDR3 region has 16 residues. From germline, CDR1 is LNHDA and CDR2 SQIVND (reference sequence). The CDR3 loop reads CASSTFGRRDDYGYTF. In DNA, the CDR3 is TGTGCCAGTAGTACATTTGGGAGGAGGGATGACTATGGCTACACCTTC.

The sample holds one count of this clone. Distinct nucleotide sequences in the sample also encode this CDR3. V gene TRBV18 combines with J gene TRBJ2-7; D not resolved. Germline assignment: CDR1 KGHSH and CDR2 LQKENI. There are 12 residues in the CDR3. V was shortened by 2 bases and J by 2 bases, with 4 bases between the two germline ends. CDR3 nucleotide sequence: TGTGCCAGCTCACCAACAGCCTACGAGCAGTACTTC. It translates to CASSPTAYEQYF.

The CDR3 DNA reads TGTGCCAGTAGTATGGGAACAGGGAGTGGGTCTGGCTACACCTTC. This gives the protein CASSMGTGSGSGYTF. The chain joins TRBV19 to TRBJ1-2; D may be TRBD1 (6 bases). Trimming removed 3 bases at V and 7 bases at J, with 18 bases between. CDR1 is LNHDA, CDR2 SQIVND, per germline (reference sequence). The CDR3 is 15 amino acids.

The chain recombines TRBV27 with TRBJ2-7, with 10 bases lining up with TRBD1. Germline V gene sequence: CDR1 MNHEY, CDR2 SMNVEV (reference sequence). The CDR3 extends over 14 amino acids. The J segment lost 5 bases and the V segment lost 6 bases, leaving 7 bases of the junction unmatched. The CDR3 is CASSAGTGAHEQYF. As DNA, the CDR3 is TGTGCCAGCAGCGCCGGGACAGGGGCCCACGAGCAGTACTTC.

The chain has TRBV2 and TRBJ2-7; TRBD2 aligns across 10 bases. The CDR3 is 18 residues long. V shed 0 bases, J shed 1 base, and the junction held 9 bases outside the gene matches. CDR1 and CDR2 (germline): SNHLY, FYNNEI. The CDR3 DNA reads TGTGCCAGCAGTGAAGCGCTTCGTAGCGGGAGGAAGTCCTACGAGCAGTACTTC. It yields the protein CASSEALRSGRKSYEQYF.

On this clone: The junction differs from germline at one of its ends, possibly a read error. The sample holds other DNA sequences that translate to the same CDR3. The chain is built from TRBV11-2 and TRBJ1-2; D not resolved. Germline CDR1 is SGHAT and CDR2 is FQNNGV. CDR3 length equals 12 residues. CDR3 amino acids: CASSLAPDGYTF. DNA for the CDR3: TGTGCCAGCAGTTTAGCTCCGGATGGCTACACCTTC.

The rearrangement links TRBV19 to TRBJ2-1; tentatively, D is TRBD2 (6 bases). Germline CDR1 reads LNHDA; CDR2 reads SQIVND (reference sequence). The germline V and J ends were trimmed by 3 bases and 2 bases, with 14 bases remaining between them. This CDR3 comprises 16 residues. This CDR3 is CASSILNGGTYNEQFF. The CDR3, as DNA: TGTGCCAGTAGTATCTTGAACGGGGGAACCTACAATGAGCAGTTCTTC.

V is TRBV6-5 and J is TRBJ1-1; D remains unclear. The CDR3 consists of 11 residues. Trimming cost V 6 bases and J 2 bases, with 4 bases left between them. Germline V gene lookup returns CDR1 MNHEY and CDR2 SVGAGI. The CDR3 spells CASRYNTEAFF. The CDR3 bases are TGTGCCAGCAGATATAACACTGAAGCTTTCTTT.

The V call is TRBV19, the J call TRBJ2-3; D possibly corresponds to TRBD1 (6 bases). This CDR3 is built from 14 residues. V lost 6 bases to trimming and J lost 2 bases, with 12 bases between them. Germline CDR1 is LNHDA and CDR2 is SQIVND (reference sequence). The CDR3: CASSLGQYTDTQYF. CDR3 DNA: TGTGCCAGTAGCCTCGGACAGTACACAGATACGCAGTATTTT. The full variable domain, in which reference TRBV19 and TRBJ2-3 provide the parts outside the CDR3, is DGGITQSPKYLFRKEGQNVTLSCEQNLNHDAMYWYRQDPGQGLRLIYYSQIVNDFQKGDIAEGYSVSREKKESFPLTVTSAQKNPTAFYLCASSLGQYTDTQYFGPGTRLTVL.

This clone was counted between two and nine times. The CDR3 nucleotides read TGTGCCAGCAGCTCGTCGGACAGGGACAATGAGCAGTTCTTC. The encoded protein is CASSSSDRDNEQFF. The chain carries TRBV7-9 and TRBJ2-1; 8 bases align to TRBD1. V lost 4 bases, J lost 5 bases, and 4 bases stayed unmatched. The germline V gene has CDR1 SEHNR and CDR2 FQNEAQ (reference sequence). There are 14 residues in the CDR3.

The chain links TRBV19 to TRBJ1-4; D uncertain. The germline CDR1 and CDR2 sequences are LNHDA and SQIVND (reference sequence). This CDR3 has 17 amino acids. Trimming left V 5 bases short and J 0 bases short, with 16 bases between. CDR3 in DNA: TGTGCCAGTAGTGCCCGGGGAGGGCCGACAACTAATGAAAAACTGTTTTTT. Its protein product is CASSARGGPTTNEKLFF.

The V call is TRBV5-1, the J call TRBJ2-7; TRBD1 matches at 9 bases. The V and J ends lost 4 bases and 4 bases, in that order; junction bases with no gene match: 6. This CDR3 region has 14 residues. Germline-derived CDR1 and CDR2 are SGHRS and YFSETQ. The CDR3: CASSLGQGGYEQYF. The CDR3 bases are TGCGCCAGCAGCCTGGGACAGGGAGGTTACGAGCAGTACTTC.

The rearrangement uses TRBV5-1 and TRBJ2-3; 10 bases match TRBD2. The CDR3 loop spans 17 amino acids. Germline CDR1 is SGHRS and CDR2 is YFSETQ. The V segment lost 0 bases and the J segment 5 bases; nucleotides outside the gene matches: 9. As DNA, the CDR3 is TGCGCCAGCAGCTTGGCCGTAGCGGGAGGAGGGGAAGATACGCAGTATTTT. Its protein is CASSLAVAGGGEDTQYF.

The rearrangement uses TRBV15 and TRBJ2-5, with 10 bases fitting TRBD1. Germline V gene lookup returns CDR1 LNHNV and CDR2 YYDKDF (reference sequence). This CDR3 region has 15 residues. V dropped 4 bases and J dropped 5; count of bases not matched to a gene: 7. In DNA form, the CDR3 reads TGTGCCACCAGCATCCCGGGACAGGGGCGCGAGACCCAGTACTTC. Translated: CATSIPGQGRETQYF.

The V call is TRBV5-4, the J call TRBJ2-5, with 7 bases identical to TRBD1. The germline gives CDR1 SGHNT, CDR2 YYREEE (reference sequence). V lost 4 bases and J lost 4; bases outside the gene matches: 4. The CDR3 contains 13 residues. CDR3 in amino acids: CASSLDRLETQYF. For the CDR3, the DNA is TGTGCCAGCAGCCTGGACAGGCTAGAGACCCAGTACTTC.

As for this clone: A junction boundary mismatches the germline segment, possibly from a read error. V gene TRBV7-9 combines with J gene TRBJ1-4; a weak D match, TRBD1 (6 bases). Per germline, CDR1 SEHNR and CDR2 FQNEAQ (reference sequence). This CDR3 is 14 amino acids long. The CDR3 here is CSSSSDPRGEKLFF. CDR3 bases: TGTTCCAGCAGCTCGGACCCCAGGGGCGAAAAACTGTTTTTT.

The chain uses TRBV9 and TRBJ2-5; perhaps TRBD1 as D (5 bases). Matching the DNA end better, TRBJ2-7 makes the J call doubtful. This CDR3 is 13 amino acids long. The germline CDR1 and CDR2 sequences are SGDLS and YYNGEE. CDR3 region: CASSDPGNYEQYF. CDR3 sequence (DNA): TGTGCCAGCAGCGATCCAGGGAACTACGAGCAGTACTTC.

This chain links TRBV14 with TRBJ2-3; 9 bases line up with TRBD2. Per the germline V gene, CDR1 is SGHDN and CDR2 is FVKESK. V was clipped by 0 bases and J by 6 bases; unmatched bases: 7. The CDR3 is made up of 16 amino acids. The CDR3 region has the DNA TGTGCCAGCAGCCAAGACTGGCGGGGGGGCCGGGATACGCAGTATTTT. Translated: CASSQDWRGGRDTQYF.

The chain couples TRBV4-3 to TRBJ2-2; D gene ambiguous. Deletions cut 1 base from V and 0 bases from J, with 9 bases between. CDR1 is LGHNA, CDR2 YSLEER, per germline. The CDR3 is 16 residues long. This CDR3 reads CASSQGAESNTGELFF. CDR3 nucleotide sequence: TGCGCCAGCAGCCAAGGGGCCGAATCGAACACCGGGGAGCTGTTTTTT.

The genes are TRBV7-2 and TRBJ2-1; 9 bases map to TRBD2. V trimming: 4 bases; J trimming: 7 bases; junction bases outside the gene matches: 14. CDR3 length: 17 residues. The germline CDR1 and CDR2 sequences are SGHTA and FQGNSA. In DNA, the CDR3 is TGTGCCAGCAGCTCCTCATTAGCGGGAGAAGGTCGGAATGAGCAGTTCTTC. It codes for CASSSSLAGEGRNEQFF.

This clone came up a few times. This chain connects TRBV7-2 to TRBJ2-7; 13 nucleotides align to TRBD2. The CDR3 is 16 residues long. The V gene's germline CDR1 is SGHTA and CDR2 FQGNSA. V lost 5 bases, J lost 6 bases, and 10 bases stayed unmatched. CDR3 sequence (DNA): TGTGCCAGCAGCCTCCAACCCACTAGCGGGGGGGGCGAGCAGTACTTC. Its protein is CASSLQPTSGGGEQYF.

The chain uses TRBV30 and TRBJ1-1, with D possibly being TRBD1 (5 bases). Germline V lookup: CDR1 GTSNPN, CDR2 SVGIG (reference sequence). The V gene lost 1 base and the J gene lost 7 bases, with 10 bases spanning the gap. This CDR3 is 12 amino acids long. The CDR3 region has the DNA TGTGCCTGGAGTGGGCAGGGCCGTGAAGCTTTCTTT. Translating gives CAWSGQGREAFF.

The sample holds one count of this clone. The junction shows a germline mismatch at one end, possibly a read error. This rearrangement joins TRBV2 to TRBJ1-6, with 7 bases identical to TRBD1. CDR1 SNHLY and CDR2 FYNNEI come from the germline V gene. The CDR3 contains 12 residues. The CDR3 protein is CASSEAGAQGGF. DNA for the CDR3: TGTGCCAGCAGTGAAGCTGGGGCCCAGGGGGGCTTT.

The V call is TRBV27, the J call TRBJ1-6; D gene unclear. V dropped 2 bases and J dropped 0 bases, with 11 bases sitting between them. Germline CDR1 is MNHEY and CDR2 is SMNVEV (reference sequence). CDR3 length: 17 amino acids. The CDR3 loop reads CASSLRQASSYNSPLHF. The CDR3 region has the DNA TGTGCCAGCAGTTTACGGCAGGCCAGCTCCTATAATTCACCCCTCCACTTT.